The clone carrying this TCR beta chain has at least ten counts. The sample comes from a study of neurological immune-mediated disorders. Unmatched junction bases numbered 4, after V lost 5 bases and J lost 4 bases. The CDR3 is 13 residues long. CDR1 and CDR2 from the germline V gene are DFQATT and SNEGSKA (reference sequence). Via MiXCR, TCRdb re-called the 5' RACE reads, giving one row per CDR3 protein. Of about 50,000 distinct CDR3 sequences in the sample, roughly 17% are singletons; the top ten hold about 4.2%. The material sequenced was PBMCs. V usage is TRBV20-1 and J usage is TRBJ2-7; 11 positions match TRBD2. The source of this sequence is a man in his 60s in good health. DNA for the CDR3: TGCAGTGCTGGACTAGCGGGCTTGTACGAGCAGTACTTC. Amino acid sequence: CSAGLAGLYEQYF.